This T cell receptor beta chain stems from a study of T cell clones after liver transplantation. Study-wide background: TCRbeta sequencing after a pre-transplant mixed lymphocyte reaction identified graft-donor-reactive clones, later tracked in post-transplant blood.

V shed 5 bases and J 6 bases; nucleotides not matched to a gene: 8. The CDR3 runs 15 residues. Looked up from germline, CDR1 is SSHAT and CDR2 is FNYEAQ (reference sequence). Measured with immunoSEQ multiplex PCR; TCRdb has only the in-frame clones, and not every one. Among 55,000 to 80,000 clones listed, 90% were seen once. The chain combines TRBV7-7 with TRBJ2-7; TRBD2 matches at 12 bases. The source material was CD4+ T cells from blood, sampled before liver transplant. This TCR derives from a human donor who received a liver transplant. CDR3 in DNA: TGTGCCAGCAGCCCGACTAGCGGGAGAGCGTCCGAGCAGTACTTC. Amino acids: CASSPTSGRASEQYF.